What follows are 11 T cell receptor beta chains derived from one specimen sequenced in a study of a mutant IDH1 vaccine in newly diagnosed glioma. The data were produced by immunoSEQ multiplex PCR, yet TCRdb's version contains in-frame clones alone and is incomplete. The sample shows about 51,000 clones, more than 60% of them seen only once. As to time point: baseline, week 1 (first vaccination visit). Treatment noted: pre-vaccination baseline after standard-of-care therapy. Sequences were derived from PBMCs, sampled from a glioma patient treated with radiotherapy, temozolomide or both. These receptors were taken from a woman aged 40 to 50 with glioma.

This sequence joins TRBV5-6 and TRBJ1-2; D gene uncertain. Germline V gives CDR1 SGHDT, CDR2 YYEEEE. V was pared by 7 bases and J by 2 bases, with 12 bases between. The CDR3 loop spans 13 amino acids. CDR3 nucleotide sequence: TGTGCCAGCGGAATTGCAGCCAACTATGGCTACACCTTC. Translated: CASGIAANYGYTF.

V is TRBV5-1 and J is TRBJ1-1, with TRBD1 as a possible D gene (5 bases). With 2 bases removed from V and 1 base from J, the gap between germline ends came to 12 bases. The length of the CDR3 is 15 residues. CDR1 SGHRS and CDR2 YFSETQ come from the germline V gene. CDR3 in DNA: TGCGCCAGCAGCTTCATATCCGGGGGGAACACTGAAGCTTTCTTT. Encoded protein: CASSFISGGNTEAFF.

This clone turned up a few times. The chain has TRBV29-1 and TRBJ1-2; possible D gene TRBD1, 5 bases. The CDR3 spans 13 residues. CDR1 is SQVTM and CDR2 is ANQGSEA in the germline V gene. Trimming removed 1 base at V and 7 bases at J, with 13 bases between. The CDR3 DNA sequence: TGCAGCGTTGAAGTGGGCAGGGAGGGTGGCTACACCTTC. Amino acid sequence: CSVEVGREGGYTF.

The genes are TRBV18 and TRBJ1-1; tentative D call: TRBD1 (5 bases). This CDR3 comprises 12 residues. V lost 6 bases to trimming and J lost 7 bases, with 12 bases between them. Per germline, CDR1 KGHSH and CDR2 LQKENI. CDR3 sequence: CASSPGRHEAFF. In DNA form, the CDR3 reads TGTGCCAGCTCGCCGGGGCGGCATGAAGCTTTCTTT.

V usage is TRBV10-2 and J usage is TRBJ2-7; possible D gene TRBD1, 6 bases. The CDR3 spans 16 residues. V lost 2 bases to trimming and J lost 3 bases, with 17 bases between them. The germline V gene has CDR1 WSHSY and CDR2 SAAADI. The CDR3 region has the DNA TGCGCCAGCAGTGAGCCCCCACAGGGAAGGGTCTACGAGCAGTACTTC. This codes for CASSEPPQGRVYEQYF.

The V gene is TRBV18, the J gene TRBJ2-3; D is possibly TRBD1 or TRBD2 (5 bases each). CDR1 KGHSH and CDR2 LQKENI come from the germline V gene. The length of the CDR3 is 17 residues. Trimming removed 0 bases from V and 5 bases from J, with 18 bases in between. The CDR3 bases are TGTGCCAGCTCACCACCTGGCCACGGGACGCCAGGAGATACGCAGTATTTT. Amino acid sequence: CASSPPGHGTPGDTQYF.

The chain couples TRBV2 to TRBJ1-5; D is unclear. The CDR3 is made up of 15 amino acids. Germline CDR1 is SNHLY and CDR2 is FYNNEI. With 7 bases removed from V and 5 bases from J, the gap between germline ends came to 18 bases. CDR3 in amino acids: CASTVNRAADQPQHF. DNA for the CDR3: TGTGCCAGCACAGTGAATAGGGCGGCGGATCAGCCCCAGCATTTT.

The chain is built from TRBV4-3 and TRBJ2-7; D remains unclear. This CDR3 has 15 amino acids. Germline assignment: CDR1 LGHNA and CDR2 YSLEER. V was clipped by 0 bases and J by 0 bases, with 9 bases between them. The CDR3 protein is CASSQDADSSYEQYF. The CDR3 DNA sequence: TGCGCCAGCAGCCAAGATGCGGATAGCTCCTACGAGCAGTACTTC.

The V and J genes are TRBV30 and TRBJ1-2; 7 positions match TRBD1. After removal of 6 bases from V and 4 bases from J, the junction contained 8 bases not matched to a gene. Germline CDR1 is GTSNPN and CDR2 is SVGIG (reference sequence). This CDR3 has 13 amino acids. This chain's CDR3 is CACTSAGGYGYTF. The CDR3 DNA is TGTGCCTGCACATCGGCAGGGGGCTATGGCTACACCTTC.

The V call is TRBV5-1, the J call TRBJ2-4, with 8 bases lining up with TRBD1. J lost 7 bases, V lost 4 bases, and 10 bases had no gene match. Germline values: CDR1 SGHRS, CDR2 YFSETQ. The length of the CDR3 is 15 residues. DNA for the CDR3: TGCGCCAGCAGCACCACACAGGGGGTTGGTAACATTCAGTACTTC. Its translation: CASSTTQGVGNIQYF.

V gene TRBV7-2 combines with J gene TRBJ2-5; maybe TRBD1 (6 bases). Germline values: CDR1 SGHTA, CDR2 FQGNSA. This CDR3 is built from 13 residues. V shed 7 bases and J shed 5 bases, with 14 bases lying between them. For the CDR3, the DNA is TGTGCCAGCACCCGTCGAGGGGGTGAGACCCAGTACTTC. It encodes CASTRRGGETQYF.